A single sample is the source of the 19 T cell receptor beta chains below, sequenced in a study of blood T cell repertoires in COVID-19. The repertoire was sequenced with immunoSEQ multiplex PCR; TCRdb's copy has only in-frame clones and lacks some. Of roughly 400,000 clones in the sample, around nine tenths were seen once. Sequencing was done on a sample of PBMCs or T cells enriched from blood (not recorded which). The receptors were sampled from a woman aged 45-60 years who had recovered from COVID-19.

The chain combines TRBV12-3 or TRBV12-4 with TRBJ2-1; D uncertain. CDR3 size: 11 residues. V shed 5 bases and J shed 12 bases, with 11 bases lying between them. CDR3 region: CASSGDMGQFF. CDR3 bases: TGTGCCAGCAGTGGAGATATGGGGCAGTTCTTC.

CDR3 protein: CASSPWDRGRTEAFF. DNA for the CDR3: TGTGCCAGCAGCCCTTGGGACAGGGGGCGTACTGAAGCTTTCTTT. V is TRBV5-4 and J is TRBJ1-1; TRBD1 matches 12 bases. Unmatched junction bases numbered 6, after V lost 4 bases and J lost 5 bases. CDR3 length: 15 amino acids. Germline CDR1 SGHNT, CDR2 YYREEE (reference sequence).

The chain uses TRBV4-1 and TRBJ2-1; 9 bases fit TRBD1. The J segment lost 1 base and the V segment lost 1 base, leaving 2 bases of the junction unmatched. Germline CDR1 reads MGHRA; CDR2 reads YSYEKL. The CDR3 runs to 16 residues. The CDR3 loop is CASSQGQGGSYNEQFF. The CDR3 bases are TGCGCCAGCAGCCAAGGACAGGGGGGGTCCTACAATGAGCAGTTCTTC.

This clone was recorded once. V and J are TRBV7-2 and TRBJ2-1, with 9 bases fitting TRBD2. The CDR3 contains 18 residues. The germline CDR1 and CDR2 sequences are SGHTA and FQGNSA. The V and J ends lost 1 base and 8 bases, in that order; junction bases with no gene match: 15. In DNA form, the CDR3 reads TGTGCCAGCAGCTTAGTAGCCCCGGGGGCGGGGGGGCATGATGAGCAGTTCTTC. Translated: CASSLVAPGAGGHDEQFF.

The rearrangement links TRBV7-9 to TRBJ1-1, with TRBD1 identical over 7 bases. V lost 3 bases to trimming and J lost 6 bases; unmatched junction nucleotides: 7. In germline, CDR1 is SEHNR, CDR2 FQNEAQ (reference sequence). This CDR3 is built from 14 residues. The CDR3 DNA follows: TGTGCCAGCAGCTTCACTACAGGGGAGTCTGAAGCTTTCTTT. It codes for CASSFTTGESEAFF.

V gene TRBV7-2 combines with J gene TRBJ2-7; D remains ambiguous. The germline V gene encodes CDR1 SGHTA and CDR2 FQGNSA. This CDR3 is built from 13 residues. Trimming removed 1 base at V and 6 bases at J, with 10 bases between. The CDR3 nucleotides are TGTGCCAGCAGCTTAGGCCAGGTTGCCGAGCAGTACTTC. Encoded protein: CASSLGQVAEQYF. The full variable domain, completed using reference TRBV7-2 and TRBJ2-7, is GAGVSQSPSNKVTEKGKDVELRCDPISGHTALYWYRQSLGQGLEFLIYFQGNSAPDKSGLPSDRFSAERTGGSVSTLTIQRTQQEDSAVYLCASSLGQVAEQYFGPGTRLTVT.

A word on this clone: A junction end diverges from the germline sequence, so it may reflect a read error. This chain joins TRBV6-1 and TRBJ2-1; 11 positions match TRBD2. Germline V gene sequence: CDR1 MNHNS, CDR2 SASEGT. The length of the CDR3 is 16 residues. Written as DNA, the CDR3 is TGTGCCAGCAGTGGGGGGGGACTAGCGGCCTACAATGAGCAGCTCTTC. Protein sequence: CASSGGGLAAYNEQLF.

The J gene is TRBJ2-1, the V gene TRBV5-4; the match to TRBD1 covers 12 bases. The V gene's germline CDR1 is SGHNT and CDR2 YYREEE (reference sequence). V lost 3 bases, J lost 4 bases, and 5 bases stayed unmatched. CDR3 length: 16 amino acids. CDR3 residues: CASSSMGQGAYNEQFF. The CDR3 DNA follows: TGTGCCAGCAGCTCCATGGGACAGGGGGCTTACAATGAGCAGTTCTTC.

CDR3 sequence reads: CASIEADSGANVLTF. As DNA, the CDR3 is TGTGCCAGCATAGAGGCGGACTCTGGGGCCAACGTCCTGACTTTC. The J gene is TRBJ2-6, the V gene TRBV28, with unresolved D. The CDR3 covers 15 residues. CDR1 MDHEN and CDR2 SYDVKM come from the germline V gene. V lost 7 bases and J 0 bases, leaving 10 bases between the germline ends.

The chain employs TRBV27 and TRBJ1-5; maybe TRBD1 (5 bases). V was shortened by 0 bases and J by 4 bases, with 10 bases between the two germline ends. The CDR3 extends over 15 amino acids. Germline V gene lookup returns CDR1 MNHEY and CDR2 SMNVEV (reference sequence). CDR3 sequence (DNA): TGTGCCAGCAGTTTATCCGGCGACAGAAATCAGCCCCAGCATTTT. It is translated as CASSLSGDRNQPQHF.

Details on this clone: One end of the junction does not line up with germline, which may come from a read error. The chain joins TRBV28 to TRBJ1-1, with D possibly being TRBD1 (6 bases). Per the germline V gene, CDR1 is MDHEN and CDR2 is SYDVKM. CDR3 length: 15 residues. CDR3 bases: TGTGCCAGCATTTTACCCTTAGGGGGAACGGCTGAAGCTTTCTTT. This encodes CASILPLGGTAEAFF.

The chain joins TRBV27 to TRBJ2-7, with 11 bases aligning to TRBD1. The CDR3 extends over 15 amino acids. V lost 2 bases and J lost 3; bases outside the gene matches: 3. The germline gives CDR1 MNHEY, CDR2 SMNVEV (reference sequence). In DNA form, the CDR3 reads TGTGCCAGCAGTTTAGGGGGGACAGGGGGCTACGAGCAGTACTTC. Protein product: CASSLGGTGGYEQYF.

V gene TRBV9 combines with J gene TRBJ1-3; 7 bases are shared with TRBD1. Germline CDR1 SGDLS, CDR2 YYNGEE. Germline trimming cut 0 bases from V and 3 bases from J; bases unmatched to any gene: 6. CDR3 length equals 16 residues. This CDR3 reads CASSVVEGAGGNTIYF. In DNA, the CDR3 is TGTGCCAGCAGCGTAGTAGAGGGGGCTGGTGGAAACACCATATATTTT.

This rearrangement joins TRBV15 to TRBJ2-2; D not resolved. The CDR3 covers 14 residues. CDR1 LNHNV and CDR2 YYDKDF come from the germline V gene (reference sequence). V was clipped by 1 base and J by 5 bases, with 8 bases between them. CDR3 nucleotides: TGTGCCACCAGCAGAGCCGGGTCTACCGGGGAGCTGTTTTTT. Protein: CATSRAGSTGELFF.

The gene calls are TRBV10-3 and TRBJ1-2, with 9 nucleotides matching TRBD1. V was clipped by 1 base and J by 7 bases; unmatched bases: 13. Per the germline V gene, CDR1 is ENHRY and CDR2 is SYGVKD. The CDR3 consists of 17 residues. CDR3: CAISEYIPGQGSAGYTF. The DNA of the CDR3 is TGTGCCATCAGTGAGTATATTCCGGGACAGGGTTCGGCTGGCTACACCTTC.

The chain has TRBV5-1 and TRBJ1-1; TRBD1 agrees at 8 bases. CDR1 and CDR2 (germline): SGHRS, YFSETQ. The CDR3 extends over 14 amino acids. V dropped 0 bases and J dropped 6; count of bases not matched to a gene: 4. In DNA form, the CDR3 reads TGCGCCAGCAGCTTGGGTCAGGGGGCCGCTGAAGCTTTCTTT. Protein product: CASSLGQGAAEAFF.

J is TRBJ1-2 and V is TRBV7-2, with 7 nucleotides matching TRBD1. Germline CDR1 reads SGHTA; CDR2 reads FQGNSA. This CDR3 spans 12 amino acids. V shed 4 bases and J 9 bases; nucleotides not matched to a gene: 5. CDR3 DNA sequence: TGTGCCAGCAGCTACCCACAGGGGAGCTACACCTTC. Protein sequence: CASSYPQGSYTF.

This chain joins TRBV10-3 and TRBJ1-1; 7 bases line up with TRBD1. Germline CDR1 ENHRY, CDR2 SYGVKD. J lost 6 bases, V lost 4 bases, and 29 bases had no gene match. The CDR3 contains 21 residues. CDR3 in DNA: TGTGCCATCAGTGGTGACCCCTTCCAACTCATGTCAAGACAGGGCAGCCCTGAAGCTTTCTTT. Amino acid sequence: CAISGDPFQLMSRQGSPEAFF.

The V call is TRBV18, the J call TRBJ1-6; possible D gene TRBD1, 6 bases. The CDR3 has 15 amino acids. Germline CDR1 and CDR2: KGHSH and LQKENI. V was cut by 3 bases and J by 8 bases, with 14 bases left in between. CDR3 DNA: TGTGCCAGCTCACCCTTCACAGGGCTGGATTCACCCCTCCACTTT. It translates to CASSPFTGLDSPLHF.